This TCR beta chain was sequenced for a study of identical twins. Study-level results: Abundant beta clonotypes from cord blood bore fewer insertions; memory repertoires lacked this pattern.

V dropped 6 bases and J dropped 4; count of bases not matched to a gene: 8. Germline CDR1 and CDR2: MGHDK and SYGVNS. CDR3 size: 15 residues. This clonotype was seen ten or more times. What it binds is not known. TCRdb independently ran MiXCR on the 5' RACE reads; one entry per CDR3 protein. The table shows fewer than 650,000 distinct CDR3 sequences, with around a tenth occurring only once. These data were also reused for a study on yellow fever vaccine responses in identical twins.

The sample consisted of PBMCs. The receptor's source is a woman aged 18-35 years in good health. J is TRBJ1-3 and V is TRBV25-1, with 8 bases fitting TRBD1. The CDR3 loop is CASSGTGEKGNTIYF. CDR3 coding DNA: TGTGCCAGCAGCGGGACAGGAGAAAAGGGAAACACCATATATTTT.